Listed below are T cell receptor beta chains from one sample, sequenced in a study of CD8+ T cells in alopecia areata. The table came from immunoSEQ multiplex PCR; TCRdb's copy has only in-frame clones and leaves some out. The data hold roughly 14,000 clones, with 45% to 60% observed a single time. This sample comprised skin, obtained at week 0. The receptors shown here come from a human donor with alopecia areata. Each CDR3 is given with its conserved first and last residue. Fields, in order: CDR3 protein, V gene.

CDR3aa: CASSVPDRFNSPLHF
v_gene: TRBV7-4

CDR3aa: CASSARGSYNEQFF
v_gene: TRBV5-1

CDR3aa: CASSLGLKQPQHF
v_gene: TRBV5-1

CDR3aa: CASSSFGTDTQYF
v_gene: TRBV7-2

CDR3aa: CASSVGQVEKLFF
v_gene: TRBV9

CDR3aa: CASSDRVGNQPQHF
v_gene: TRBV2

CDR3aa: CASSQSRVTEGTGNYEQYF
v_gene: TRBV23-1

CDR3aa: CASNSRRGGFTDTQYF
v_gene: TRBV7-2

CDR3aa: CASSGASGVIYNEQFF
v_gene: TRBV7-2

CDR3aa: CASRVDGFGEKLFF
v_gene: TRBV6-1

CDR3aa: CASSFGGRNLNSPLHF
v_gene: TRBV28

CDR3aa: CASSSTGGNEQYF
v_gene: TRBV28

CDR3aa: CASSLILAGYQETQYF
v_gene: TRBV5-6

CDR3aa: CASSLDRRQYF
v_gene: TRBV7-9

CDR3aa: CASSKVLGDRGPDTQYF
v_gene: TRBV21-1

CDR3aa: CSVLDRGPSGANVLTF
v_gene: TRBV29-1

CDR3aa: CASSEHWRTTTMDTQYF
v_gene: TRBV25-1

CDR3aa: CASSIRGELAGPETQYF
v_gene: TRBV4-2

CDR3aa: CATSSIGGEDEQYF
v_gene: TRBV15

CDR3aa: CASSNLRPLNTGELFF
v_gene: TRBV19

CDR3aa: CASSELGQVLTEAFF
v_gene: TRBV2

CDR3aa: CAWSPRENTEAFF
v_gene: TRBV30

CDR3aa: CASSAQTGLEAFF
v_gene: TRBV7-9

CDR3aa: CASSFYATESNYGYTF
v_gene: TRBV5-8

CDR3aa: CASTTVGGNLRDTGELFF
v_gene: TRBV5-1

CDR3aa: CASSVASISRDSNTGELFF
v_gene: TRBV9

CDR3aa: CASTPDRGNTEAFF
v_gene: TRBV5-1

CDR3aa: CASSPLGLAVSSYEQYF
v_gene: TRBV28

CDR3aa: CASSQVGYNEQFF
v_gene: TRBV4-1

CDR3aa: CAIKGVKNTGELFF
v_gene: TRBV10-3

CDR3aa: CATTGQGALDTEAFF
v_gene: TRBV15

CDR3aa: CASRDDSRDGYTF
v_gene: TRBV2

CDR3aa: CASSKFSVTPYEQYF
v_gene: TRBV27

CDR3aa: CASSLLAGGYYEQYF
v_gene: TRBV27

CDR3aa: CASRQGASSSYNSPLHF
v_gene: TRBV2

CDR3aa: CASREGLAAVYNEQFF
v_gene: TRBV5-1

CDR3aa: CASSQESGPGGPNEQFF
v_gene: TRBV4-3

CDR3aa: CSVEDRGGSTDTQYF
v_gene: TRBV29-1

CDR3aa: CAGQGNEKLFF
v_gene: TRBV23-1

CDR3aa: CASSVGSGRLGEQFF
v_gene: TRBV9

CDR3aa: CASSLDSSRYEQYF
v_gene: TRBV5-1

CDR3aa: CASSQAGTNSYEQYF
v_gene: TRBV4-1

CDR3aa: CASSLDVGVYEQYF
v_gene: TRBV7-9

CDR3aa: CASSPAGAVSAGNTIYF
v_gene: TRBV4-1

CDR3aa: CASSPRTGRNIQYF
v_gene: TRBV5-4

CDR3aa: CSVEDVDTF
v_gene: TRBV29-1

CDR3aa: CASSLDRGVTYEQYF
v_gene: TRBV7-9

CDR3aa: CASSQDSNIYGYTF
v_gene: TRBV27

CDR3aa: CASSLGGYGYTF
v_gene: TRBV7-6

CDR3aa: CASRKGRTEELFF
v_gene: TRBV2

CDR3aa: CASSPRDRETTFF
v_gene: TRBV7-2

CDR3aa: CASSAQDEKLFF
v_gene: TRBV27

CDR3aa: CASSSSRQRGRETQYF
v_gene: TRBV5-4

CDR3aa: CASSLTGTANTEAFF
v_gene: TRBV5-1

CDR3aa: CATRTGDSSTDTQYF
v_gene: TRBV19

CDR3aa: CASSYYRNYEQYF
v_gene: TRBV6-5

CDR3aa: CASSLVWTGATTEAFF
v_gene: TRBV7-9

CDR3aa: CASSPGTSGGLGEQFF
v_gene: TRBV5-4

CDR3aa: CASSRTSGGYNEQYF
v_gene: TRBV13

CDR3aa: CASSSLLSTGELFF
v_gene: TRBV7-2